The TCR beta chain under discussion was sequenced for a study of technical replicates of blood from a handful of donors (dated by TCRdb to about 2017). The method behind the library was the immunoSEQ multiplex PCR assay. TCRdb's version of the immuneACCESS table is confined to in-frame rearrangements and falls short of the full clone set. An unresolved V gene accounts for under half of the shortfall where checked; the remainder is of unknown origin. Present in this sample are roughly 65,000 clones, 80% to 90% of which were seen just once. The top ten clonotypes cover 4% to 5% of the sample. From cysteine to phenylalanine, the CDR3 is 13 amino acids long. Just CDR3 DNA is preserved here, 39 bases in frame from base 1. A distance of 11 bases separates the germline ends of V and J, which lose 7 bases and 6 bases respectively. CDR1 and CDR2 were assigned from the germline V gene (reference sequence) as SGHNT and YYREEE.

Turning to this clone: Its antigen is currently not known. Base qualities are not recorded, but no much larger clone differs from it by a single base.

Specimen: PBMCs. This clonotype was obtained from a human donor in good health. Some clones in this sample may be carry-over from other donors' samples. The chain uses TRBV5-4 and TRBJ1-6; matching of 5 bases hints at TRBD1 as the D gene. The sequenced DNA: TGTGCCAGCCAGGGCCTCGGTAATTCACCCCTCCACTTT. Its product reads: CASQGLGNSPLHF.